This TCR beta chain was recovered during a study of CD8+ T cells in alopecia areata (dated by TCRdb to the late 2010s). With respect to the entire study: The treated patients, all with moderate-to-severe alopecia areata, were enrolled in an open-label pilot trial of oral tofacitinib given at 5 to 10 mg twice daily. To study T cell clonal expansion in alopecia areata, the researchers applied high-throughput TCRbeta sequencing to both the C3H/HeJ mouse model and human patients. Tofacitinib-treated patients had biopsies at baseline and at 4 and 24 weeks of treatment, with a later scalp biopsy in several patients. RNA came from the PAXgene miRNA kit for fixed scalp, the miRNeasy kit for PBMCs, and the RNeasy kit for mouse skin. On the human side, TCRbeta sequencing was run on scalp tissue and on sorted CD4+ and CD8+ peripheral blood T cells from healthy controls and from alopecia areata patients with either patchy or totalis/universalis disease. TCRbeta CDR3 regions were amplified by immunoSEQ multiplex PCR using 35 Vbeta forward and 13 Jbeta reverse primers. Clonality in the scalp was compared among normal scalp (n=4), patchy alopecia areata scalp (n=8), and alopecia totalis/universalis scalp (n=8). Tofacitinib was administered for 6 to 18 months, and 6 months of follow-up off drug were then conducted to assess delayed response and recurrence. For the treated patients, the SALT score, which quantifies what percentage of scalp surface area is affected, served as the measure of disease severity.

The CDR3 measures 14 amino acids from cysteine to phenylalanine. Kept here is only the CDR3 DNA, which spans 42 bases and is read in frame from base 1. The germline V gene supplies CDR1 KGHSH and CDR2 LQKENI. V is clipped by 4 bases and J by 3 bases, and the sequence between their germline boundaries is 13 bases long. A word on this clone: Its cognate antigen has yet to be identified. No base quality information exists; no much larger clone differs at one position.

This specimen's time point label, interpreted: about 4 weeks on oral tofacitinib. The treatment or condition label corresponds to: oral pan-JAK inhibitor, 5-10 mg twice daily. From alopecia areata patients, peripheral blood was collected along with lesional scalp punch biopsies. After PBMCs were isolated by density centrifugation and stained for CD3, CD4 and CD8, a FACSAria was used to sort CD4+ and CD8+ T cells. Beyond this particular receptor, the publication reports: TCR sequences shared between patients were less clear than in mice, possibly partly because of HLA diversity in the patient population. Because the treated cohort was small and had just a single nonresponder, larger studies are needed to establish links between baseline CD8+ expansion and response. Unlike mouse skin, where gammadelta T cells dominate, normal human skin contains resident alphabeta T cells that get sequenced too, which complicates analysis of the scalp TCR repertoire. Tofacitinib significantly decreased scalp clonality and the number of expanded CD8+ clones among the top 100 scalp clones. During tofacitinib treatment, many expanded lesional clones stuck around in both scalp and blood, and this persistence may partly explain why relapse happens after treatment is stopped. Higher clonality and more expanded CD8+ clones were observed in lesional scalp than in normal scalp, particularly in alopecia totalis/universalis, a finding suggestive of antigenic drive.

The library came from the immunoSEQ multiplex PCR assay. RNA was extracted from all samples and reverse transcribed into cDNA as template for TCR sequencing. SuperScript III was used to make first-strand cDNA, primed with a 2:1 mix of oligo-dT and random hexamers. A synthetic immune receptor repertoire was used to gauge amplification bias, and whatever bias remained was removed computationally. Under the source paper's analysis protocol: After raw reads were preprocessed to remove errors, the CDR3 was defined following IMGT conventions as running from the conserved cysteine to phenylalanine. Clonality was computed as 1 minus the Shannon entropy, with the entropy normalized by log2 of the number of productive unique TCRs. CD4 or CD8 identity of scalp clones was inferred by cross-referencing scalp TCRbeta sequences with sorted blood CD4 and CD8 repertoires. In TCRdb, the immuneACCESS table is reduced to in-frame sequences with V and J assigned. These tables do not hold every clone; where another copy was compared, an unresolved V gene accounts for under half, and the others remain unexplained. V, J and clone size are taken as reported in that table, and D and trimming were inferred from the DNA itself. The sample data list 150,000 to 200,000 clones, and about three fifths of these were observed just once. Around 0.91% of the sample goes to the ten largest clones.

The sequence joins TRBV18 to TRBJ2-7; the D region possibly corresponds to TRBD2 (5 bases align). The origin of this receptor is a human donor with alopecia areata. Sequencing was performed on CD4+ T cells sorted from blood, taken at week 4, from a patient treated with tofacitinib. The CDR3 in this case is CASSLSGRDYEQYF. The nucleotide sequence is given as TGTGCCAGCTCACTAAGCGGACGGGACTACGAGCAGTACTTC.